This TCR beta chain was found in a study of T-cell memory formation after mild COVID-19. TCRdb reprocessed the 5' RACE reads via MiXCR and lists one record per CDR3 protein. The sample records about 290,000 distinct CDR3 sequences, more than 15% being singletons. This clonotype showed up just a few times. Trimming cost V 5 bases and J 6 bases, with 14 bases left between them. This CDR3 spans 14 amino acids. This clonotype originated in a man younger than 30 who had mild COVID-19 (a few samples of this study predate the infection). Cell type and time point are not known. The rearrangement links TRBV12-3 or TRBV12-4 to TRBJ2-1; the D is unclear. Sequenced material: PBMCs or a T cell subset sorted from them (not recorded which). The DNA of the CDR3 is TGTGCCAGCAGTCCCCATCCCGTCCCCAATGAGCAGTTCTTC. It yields the protein CASSPHPVPNEQFF.